The rows below give T cell receptor beta chains drawn from one sample of a study of breast tumors, draining lymph nodes, adjacent tissues. TCRdb reprocessed the multiplex PCR reads with MiXCR, giving one entry per CDR3 protein. The sample consists of around 130,000 distinct CDR3 sequences, 21% of them appearing once. Sample: axillary lymph node tissue. Receptors originate from a female donor with breast cancer. Some clones in this sample may be carry-over from other donors' samples. The CDR3 runs from the conserved cysteine through the conserved F or W. The D gene is left open where the match is weak. The size entry is marked missing in some rows and otherwise reads once, few, many or a size class.

few	TRBV27	.	TRBJ1-6	CASSLTAGLDSYSPLHF	TGTGCCAGCAGTTTAACGGCGGGACTAGACTCCTACTCACCCCTCCACTTT
many	TRBV2	TRBD2	TRBJ2-7	CASSGPAGGPGIGEQYF	TGTGCCAGCAGTGGACCGGCGGGAGGGCCGGGAATTGGCGAGCAGTACTTC
many	TRBV20-1	.	TRBJ2-1	CSARVWQNNEQFF	TGCAGTGCTAGAGTCTGGCAGAACAATGAGCAGTTCTTC
many	TRBV7-9	.	TRBJ1-2	CASSNQGSLGSYGYTF	TGTGCCAGCAGCAATCAGGGCTCGCTCGGCTCCTATGGCTACACCTTC
many	TRBV2	.	TRBJ2-7	CASSQDGGEQYF	TGTGCCAGCAGTCAGGACGGAGGGGAGCAGTACTTC
many	TRBV7-7	TRBD1	TRBJ2-5	CASSKNRGGGETQYF	TGTGCTAGCAGCAAAAACCGAGGGGGCGGAGAGACCCAGTACTTC
many	TRBV2	TRBD2	TRBJ2-7	CASSERGWTSYEQYF	TGTGCCAGCAGTGAGCGGGGGTGGACCTCCTACGAGCAGTACTTC
.	TRBV28	.	TRBJ2-7	CASSLWSGGFTYEQYF	TGTGCCAGCAGTTTATGGTCCGGGGGCTTTACCTACGAGCAGTACTTC
many	TRBV4-1	.	TRBJ2-3	CASSQVAAEDTQYF	TGCGCCAGCAGCCAAGTTGCGGCGGAAGATACGCAGTATTTT
many	TRBV7-9	TRBD1	TRBJ2-2	CASSPRDREDTGELFF	TGTGCCAGCAGCCCTCGGGACAGGGAGGACACCGGGGAGCTGTTTTTT
.	TRBV20-1	.	TRBJ1-1	CSARSGGRNTEAFF	TGCAGTGCTAGAAGTGGGGGGCGGAACACTGAAGCTTTCTTT
few	TRBV28	TRBD2	TRBJ2-7	CASSLTSDPAYEQYF	TGTGCCAGCAGCCTTACTAGCGATCCTGCCTACGAGCAGTACTTC
many	TRBV5-1	.	TRBJ2-6	CASSPFSSGANVLTF	TGCGCCAGCAGCCCCTTCAGCTCTGGGGCCAACGTCCTGACTTTC
.	TRBV18	TRBD2	TRBJ2-1	CASSPPLAGARSEQFF	TGTGCCAGCTCACCACCGCTAGCGGGAGCACGGAGTGAGCAGTTCTTC
many	TRBV11-2	TRBD2	TRBJ2-3	CASSLGSGRSTDTQYF	TGTGCCAGCAGCTTAGGTAGCGGGAGGTCGACAGATACGCAGTATTTT
many	TRBV5-6	TRBD2	TRBJ2-3	CASSPKPFSGRAADTQYF	TGTGCCAGCAGCCCAAAACCTTTTAGCGGGAGGGCCGCAGATACGCAGTATTTT
many	TRBV7-9	.	TRBJ1-6	CASRRAGIDSPLHF	TGTGCCAGCAGGCGGGCAGGGATTGATTCACCCCTCCACTTT
.	TRBV27	TRBD1	TRBJ2-1	CAGSFEQGASNEQFF	TGTGCCGGCAGTTTTGAACAGGGGGCCTCCAATGAGCAGTTCTTC
many	TRBV7-9	.	TRBJ1-3	CASSLERINSGNTIYF	TGTGCCAGCAGCTTAGAACGGATTAACTCTGGAAACACCATATATTTT
.	TRBV28	TRBD2	TRBJ2-1	CASLPRGGIYNEQFF	TGTGCCAGCTTGCCACGGGGGGGGATCTACAATGAGCAGTTCTTC
many	TRBV12-5	TRBD1	TRBJ1-2	CASGLANKDRFYGYTF	TGTGCTAGTGGTTTGGCAAATAAGGACAGGTTTTATGGCTACACCTTC
many	TRBV6-6	.	TRBJ1-2	CATGGASLYGYTF	TGTGCCACCGGGGGGGCCTCCCTCTATGGCTACACCTTC
many	TRBV28	.	TRBJ2-1	CASSNRQVYNEQFF	TGTGCCAGCAGTAACAGACAGGTCTACAATGAGCAGTTCTTC
many	TRBV6-1	.	TRBJ1-5	CASTPGTGNQPQHF	TGTGCCAGCACCCCCGGGACGGGAAATCAGCCCCAGCATTTT
.	TRBV6-1	TRBD1	TRBJ1-4	CASSRGQGSANEKLFF	TGTGCCAGCAGTCGGGGACAGGGAAGTGCTAATGAAAAACTGTTTTTT
many	TRBV19	.	TRBJ2-7	CASSRGDGTDLYEQYF	TGTGCCAGTAGTAGGGGAGACGGGACGGACCTCTACGAGCAGTACTTC
many	TRBV12-3/TRBV12-4	.	TRBJ2-7	CASSFTGGSYEQYF	TGTGCCAGCAGTTTTACGGGCGGCTCCTACGAGCAGTACTTC
many	TRBV7-2	.	TRBJ2-3	CASSPPLGTDTQYF	TGTGCCAGCAGCCCCCCATTAGGCACAGATACGCAGTATTTT
many	TRBV12-3/TRBV12-4	.	TRBJ1-2	CASTRLGSGGGYTF	TGTGCCAGCACTCGTTTGGGGTCGGGTGGAGGCTACACCTTC
many	TRBV6-5	TRBD2	TRBJ2-1	CASSYLTTSGRAGEQFF	TGTGCCAGCAGTTACCTCACGACTAGCGGGAGGGCCGGGGAGCAGTTCTTC
many	TRBV18	.	TRBJ2-5	CASSAGQKETQYF	TGTGCCAGCTCAGCGGGACAGAAAGAGACCCAGTACTTC
few	TRBV3-1	.	TRBJ2-3	CASSQDGSGTDTQYF	TGTGCCAGCAGCCAAGATGGTAGCGGCACAGATACGCAGTATTTT
.	TRBV2	TRBD1	TRBJ1-5	CASSKQGVWGNQPRHF	TGTGCCAGCAGTAAACAGGGGGTCTGGGGCAATCAGCCCCGGCATTTT
many	TRBV11-2	.	TRBJ2-7	CASRTFNRNRSWQGVHEQYF	TGTGCCAGCAGGACTTTCAACCGGAATCGGAGCTGGCAGGGAGTCCACGAGCAGTACTTC
many	TRBV4-1	TRBD1	TRBJ2-3	CASSQDPYRGHSDTQYF	TGCGCCAGCAGCCAAGATCCCTACAGGGGGCATTCAGATACGCAGTATTTT
many	TRBV6-1	.	TRBJ2-2	CASRLERNTGELFF	TGTGCCAGCAGACTTGAGCGGAACACCGGGGAGCTGTTTTTT
many	TRBV3-1	.	TRBJ2-7	CASSLNRGLSSYEQYF	TGTGCCAGCAGCCTAAACCGGGGCTTGAGCTCCTACGAGCAGTACTTC